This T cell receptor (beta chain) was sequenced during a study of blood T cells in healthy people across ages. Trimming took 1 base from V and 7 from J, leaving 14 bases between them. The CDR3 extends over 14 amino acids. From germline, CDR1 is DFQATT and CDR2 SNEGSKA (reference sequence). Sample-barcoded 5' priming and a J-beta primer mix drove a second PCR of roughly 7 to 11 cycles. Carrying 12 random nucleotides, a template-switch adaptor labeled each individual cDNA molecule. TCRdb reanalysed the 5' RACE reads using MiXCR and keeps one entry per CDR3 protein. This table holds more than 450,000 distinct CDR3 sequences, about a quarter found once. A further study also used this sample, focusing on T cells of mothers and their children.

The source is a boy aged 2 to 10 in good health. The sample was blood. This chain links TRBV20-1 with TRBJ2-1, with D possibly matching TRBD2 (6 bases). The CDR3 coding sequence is TGCAGTGCTAGAGGACGGGACTCTCCGAATGAGCAGTTCTTC. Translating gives CSARGRDSPNEQFF.